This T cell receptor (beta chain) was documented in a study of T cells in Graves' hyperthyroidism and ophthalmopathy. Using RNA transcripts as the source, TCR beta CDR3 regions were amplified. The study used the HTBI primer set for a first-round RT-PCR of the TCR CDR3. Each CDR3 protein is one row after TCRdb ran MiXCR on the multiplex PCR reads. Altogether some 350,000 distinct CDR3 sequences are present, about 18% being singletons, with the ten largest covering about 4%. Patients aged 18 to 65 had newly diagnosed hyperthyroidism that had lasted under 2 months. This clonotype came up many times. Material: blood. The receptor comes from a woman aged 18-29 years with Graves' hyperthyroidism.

Written as DNA, the CDR3 is TGTGCCTGGAGTGTACCCCCAGGGGCTAACTATGGCTACACCTTC. Amino acids: CAWSVPPGANYGYTF. The chain couples TRBV30 to TRBJ1-2; tentative D call: TRBD1 (6 bases). Germline V CDR1 and CDR2: GTSNPN, SVGIG (reference sequence). The CDR3 totals 15 residues. V lost 0 bases and J 0 bases, leaving 11 bases between the germline ends.